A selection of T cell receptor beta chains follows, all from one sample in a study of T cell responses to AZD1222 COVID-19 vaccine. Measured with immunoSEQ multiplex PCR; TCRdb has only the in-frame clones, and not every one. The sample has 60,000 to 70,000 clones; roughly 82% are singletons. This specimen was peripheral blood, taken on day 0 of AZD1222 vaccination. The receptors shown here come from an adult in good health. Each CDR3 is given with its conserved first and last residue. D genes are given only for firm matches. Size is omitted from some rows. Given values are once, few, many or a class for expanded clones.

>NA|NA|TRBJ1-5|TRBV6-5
CASGPLRDQPQHF
TGTGCCAGCGGCCCCCTCCGGGATCAGCCCCAGCATTTT
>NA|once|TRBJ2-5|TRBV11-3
CASSSHRGGETQYF
TGTGCCAGCAGCAGTCACAGGGGAGGGGAGACCCAGTACTTC
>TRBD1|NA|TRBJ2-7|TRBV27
CASSVGQTYEQYF
TGTGCCAGCAGTGTGGGACAGACCTACGAGCAGTACTTC
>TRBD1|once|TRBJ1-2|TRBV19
CASSIFLPGTGGTGRGYTF
TGTGCCAGTAGTATTTTTTTGCCCGGGACAGGGGGGACCGGGCGTGGCTACACCTTC
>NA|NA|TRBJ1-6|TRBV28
CASSLGGVVSPLHF
TGTGCCAGCAGTTTAGGGGGGGTGGTTTCACCCCTCCACTTT
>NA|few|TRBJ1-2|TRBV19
CASSIRGDNYGYTF
TGTGCCAGTAGTATACGGGGGGACAACTATGGCTACACCTTC
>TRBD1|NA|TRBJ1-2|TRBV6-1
CASSVTGTGGGYTF
TGTGCCAGCAGTGTAACCGGGACAGGGGGCGGCTACACCTTC
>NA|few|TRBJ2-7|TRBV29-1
CSVEDHRRDNEQYF
TGCAGCGTTGAAGATCATCGCAGGGACAACGAGCAGTACTTC
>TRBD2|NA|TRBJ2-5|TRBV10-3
CAISSGGAETQYF
TGTGCCATCAGTAGCGGGGGGGCGGAGACCCAGTACTTC
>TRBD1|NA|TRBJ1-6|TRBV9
CASSSGQGRSPLHF
TGTGCCAGCAGCTCAGGACAGGGACGTTCACCCCTCCACTTT
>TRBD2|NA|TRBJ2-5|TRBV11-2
CASSSRLAGAQETQYF
TGTGCCAGCAGCTCCCGACTAGCGGGGGCCCAAGAGACCCAGTACTTC
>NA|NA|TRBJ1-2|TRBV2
CASRGGGTLDGYTF
TGTGCCAGCAGGGGGGGTGGGACGCTCGATGGCTACACCTTC
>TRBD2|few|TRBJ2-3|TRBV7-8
CASRPRALFVAGGRDTQYF
TGTGCCAGCAGACCTAGGGCCCTATTTGTAGCGGGGGGGCGGGATACGCAGTATTTT
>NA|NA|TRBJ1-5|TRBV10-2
CASRALSNQPQHF
TGCGCCAGCAGAGCTCTTAGCAATCAGCCCCAGCATTTT
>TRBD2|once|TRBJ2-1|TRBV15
CATSRVIGGGAGNEQFF
TGTGCCACCAGCAGAGTAATCGGCGGGGGGGCGGGGAATGAGCAGTTCTTC
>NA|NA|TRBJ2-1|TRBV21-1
CASSKKGGNEQFF
TGTGCCAGCAGCAAGAAGGGGGGCAATGAGCAGTTCTTC
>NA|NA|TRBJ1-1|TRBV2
CASVVGVWDTEAFF
TGTGCCAGCGTAGTGGGCGTTTGGGATACTGAAGCTTTCTTT
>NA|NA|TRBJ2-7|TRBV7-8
CASSLAGGWGYEQYF
TGTGCCAGCAGCTTAGCGGGGGGATGGGGCTACGAGCAGTACTTC
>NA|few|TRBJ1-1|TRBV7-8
CASCRGLLNTEAFF
TGTGCCAGCTGCCGAGGACTTTTGAACACTGAAGCTTTCTTT
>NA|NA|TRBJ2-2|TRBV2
CASGQGNTGELFF
TGTGCCAGTGGCCAGGGGAACACCGGGGAGCTGTTTTTT
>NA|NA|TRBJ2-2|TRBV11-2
CASSPGQLLYTGELFF
TGTGCCAGCAGCCCCGGACAGTTGCTGTACACCGGGGAGCTGTTTTTT
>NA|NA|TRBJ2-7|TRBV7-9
CASSLAGPGEQYF
TGTGCCAGCAGCTTAGCGGGACCTGGGGAGCAGTACTTC
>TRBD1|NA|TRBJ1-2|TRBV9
CASSARQGGYGYTF
TGTGCCAGCAGCGCTCGACAGGGGGGCTATGGCTACACCTTC
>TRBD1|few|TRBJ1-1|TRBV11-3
CASSGDREAFF
TGTGCCAGCAGCGGGGACAGGGAAGCTTTCTTT
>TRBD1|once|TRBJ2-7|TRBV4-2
CASSQVDRGAYEQYF
TGTGCCAGCAGCCAAGTAGACAGGGGGGCCTACGAGCAGTACTTC
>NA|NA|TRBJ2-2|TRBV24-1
CATSDSQGRNTGELFF
TGTGCCACCAGTGATTCTCAGGGGAGGAACACCGGGGAGCTGTTTTTT
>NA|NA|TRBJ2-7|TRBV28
CALGGRVGEQYF
TGTGCCCTTGGGGGCAGGGTCGGCGAGCAGTACTTC
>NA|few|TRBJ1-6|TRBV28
CASSPPTRGSPLHF
TGTGCCAGCAGTCCTCCGACACGCGGTTCACCCCTCCACTTT
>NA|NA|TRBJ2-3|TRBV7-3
CASAQEVADTQYF
TGTGCCAGCGCCCAGGAGGTCGCGGATACGCAGTATTTT
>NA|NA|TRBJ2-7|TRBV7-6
CASSLWQAYEQYF
TGTGCCAGCAGCTTATGGCAGGCCTACGAGCAGTACTTC
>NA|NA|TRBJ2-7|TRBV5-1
CASSFLGSSYEQYF
TGCGCCAGCAGCTTCCTGGGGAGCTCCTACGAGCAGTACTTC
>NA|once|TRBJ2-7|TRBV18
CASSPPRGSYEQYF
TGTGCCAGCTCACCACCCAGGGGTTCCTACGAGCAGTACTTC
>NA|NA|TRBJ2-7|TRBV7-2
CASSQTGAYEQYF
TGTGCCAGCAGCCAGACAGGAGCCTACGAGCAGTACTTC
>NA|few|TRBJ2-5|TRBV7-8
CASSLVNRRQETQYF
TGTGCCAGCAGCTTAGTCAACCGGCGCCAAGAGACCCAGTACTTC
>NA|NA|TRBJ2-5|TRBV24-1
CATSPSGGGGKTQYF
TGTGCCACCAGCCCTTCTGGAGGCGGTGGAAAGACCCAGTACTTC
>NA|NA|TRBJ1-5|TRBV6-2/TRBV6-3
CASSSDNRQPQHF
TGTGCCAGCAGTTCGGATAACAGACAGCCCCAGCATTTT
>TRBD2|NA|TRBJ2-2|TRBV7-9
CASSAFSGGLTGELFF
TGTGCCAGCAGCGCGTTTAGCGGGGGGCTGACCGGGGAGCTGTTTTTT
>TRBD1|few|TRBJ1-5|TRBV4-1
CASSQRVTGGNQPQHF
TGCGCCAGCAGCCAAAGGGTGACAGGGGGTAATCAGCCCCAGCATTTT
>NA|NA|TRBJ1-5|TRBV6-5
CASSSGGQQPQHF
TGTGCCAGCAGTAGCGGGGGGCAACAGCCCCAGCATTTT
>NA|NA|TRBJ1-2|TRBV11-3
CASSPPVSYGYTF
TGTGCCAGCAGCCCCCCGGTATCGTATGGCTACACCTTC
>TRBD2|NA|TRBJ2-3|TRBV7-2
CASSLRGGFDTQYF
TGTGCCAGCAGCTTACGGGGGGGCTTTGATACGCAGTATTTT
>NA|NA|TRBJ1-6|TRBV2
CASSEQGPHSPLHF
TGTGCCAGCAGCGAACAGGGACCCCATTCACCCCTCCACTTT
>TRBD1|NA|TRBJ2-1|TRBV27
CASTTTGGAEFF
TGTGCCAGCACAACGACAGGGGGCGCGGAGTTCTTC
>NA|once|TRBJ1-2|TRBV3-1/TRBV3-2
CASSQQTNYGYTF
TGTGCCAGCAGCCAGCAAACTAACTATGGCTACACCTTC
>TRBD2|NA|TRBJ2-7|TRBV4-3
CASSQDAGTSSYEQYF
TGCGCCAGCAGCCAAGACGCCGGGACTAGTTCCTACGAGCAGTACTTC
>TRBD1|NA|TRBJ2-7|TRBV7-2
CASSSNRGPYEQYF
TGTGCCAGCAGCTCTAACAGGGGGCCCTACGAGCAGTACTTC
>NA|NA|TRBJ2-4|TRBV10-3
CAIRAGFGKTRDIQYF
TGTGCCATCAGGGCGGGTTTCGGGAAAACGAGGGACATTCAGTACTTC
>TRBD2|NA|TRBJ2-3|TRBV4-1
CASSHYYLAGGTDTQYF
TGCGCCAGCAGCCATTATTACCTAGCGGGGGGCACAGATACGCAGTATTTT
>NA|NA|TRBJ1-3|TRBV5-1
CASSLAYGGTIYF
TGCGCCAGCAGCTTGGCCTACGGGGGCACCATATATTTT
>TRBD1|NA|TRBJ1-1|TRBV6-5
CASRHDRESTEAFF
TGTGCCAGCAGGCACGACAGGGAGTCCACTGAAGCTTTCTTT
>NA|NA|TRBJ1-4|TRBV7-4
CASSLPTEKLFF
TGTGCCAGCAGCTTACCGACTGAAAAACTGTTTTTT
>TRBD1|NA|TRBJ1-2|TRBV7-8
CASSPIPGQINYGYTF
TGTGCCAGCAGCCCGATCCCGGGACAGATAAACTATGGCTACACCTTC
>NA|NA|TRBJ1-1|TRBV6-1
CASSDNGLGNTEAFF
TGTGCCAGCAGTGACAATGGATTGGGGAACACTGAAGCTTTCTTT
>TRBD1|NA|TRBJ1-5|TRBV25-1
CASSDLQGFQPQHF
TGTGCCAGCAGTGACCTACAGGGGTTTCAGCCCCAGCATTTT
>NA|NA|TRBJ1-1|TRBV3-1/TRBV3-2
CASSQAGGRTFF
TGTGCCAGCAGCCAAGCGGGGGGCAGGACTTTCTTT
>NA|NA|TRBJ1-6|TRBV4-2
CASSLQGNNSPLHF
TGTGCCAGCAGCCTACAGGGAAATAATTCACCCCTCCACTTT
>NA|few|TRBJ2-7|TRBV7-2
CASSSSREQYF
TGTGCCAGCAGCTCCAGCCGCGAGCAGTACTTC